This TCR beta chain was sequenced in a study of blood T cell repertoires in COVID-19 (dated by TCRdb to 2020 to 2022). Context from the whole study: Samples covering the acute and convalescent phases of COVID-19 were provided by collaborators in the United States, Italy and Spain. The prospective study material was composed of cDNA or gDNA derived from T cells, B-cell-depleted T cells, or PBMCs. Deeply sampled blood TCRbeta repertoires from subjects exposed to, actively infected with, or recovered from COVID-19 were included in the dataset. A freely available public database, intended as a resource for researchers studying the immune response to SARS-CoV-2, is where the repertoires were released. The samples were drawn from two sources: the first 160 participants of the ongoing ImmuneRACE study, and 1,000 to 1,500 subjects contributed by 6 global collaborators. Sample metadata almost always included a de-identified subject ID, COVID-19 status, age in years and sex. Where HLA class I and class II types were available, the types were taken from metadata supplied by the sample provider, not from assay-based typing. Here is what the overall study found, with its caveats: Clinical and demographic metadata were provided uncurated, with the amount varying by source and participant.

The immunoSEQ Assay, a bias-controlled multiplex PCR, was used to amplify TCRbeta CDR3 regions from genomic DNA. As for how the authors treated the data: Within the assay, amplification of reference gene primers was used to estimate how many nucleated cells each sample contained. Sequence reads were collapsed and filtered to measure the absolute abundance of every unique TCRbeta CDR3 rearrangement. For each sample, productive Simpson clonality was calculated as the square root of Simpson's diversity index across productive rearrangements. The table was pulled from immuneACCESS by TCRdb, which kept in-frame rearrangements only. Such tables lose some clones; where checked, under half of the loss comes from unresolved V genes, and the rest has no known cause. V, J and clone size were drawn from that table, and D and trimming were deduced from the DNA. The sample records fewer than 300,000 clones, about four fifths of which are singletons. Clones ranked in the top ten supply more than 15% of the sample.

V lost 1 base and J lost 5 bases, and the count of bases not matched to a germline gene is 5. From the cysteine up to the phenylalanine, the CDR3 has a length of 14 residues. CDR3 DNA is the only sequence kept; it has 42 bases, read in frame from the first base. As encoded in the germline V gene, CDR1 is SGHRS while CDR2 is YFSETQ. As to this clone: No antigen is known for it. Base qualities are not provided; no much larger clone lies one nucleotide away.

At one collaborating source in Seattle, patients were enrolled during active infection and were followed longitudinally through the course of disease. Collaborating institutions collected whole blood in K2EDTA tubes following their own protocols. For TCRbeta analysis, collaborators shipped samples in one of three forms: frozen whole blood, isolated PBMCs, or DNA extracted from either of those sample types. This clonotype originated in a person between 65 and 79 years old with COVID-19, enrolled during active disease. Material: peripheral blood. The rearranged chain carries TRBV5-1 and TRBJ2-5; 7 nucleotides in the junction match TRBD1. The bases are TGCGCCAGCAGCTTGCTAGGGGGCAGGGAGACCCAGTACTTC. It translates to CASSLLGGRETQYF.